A single sample is the source of the 14 T cell receptor beta chains below, sequenced in a study of Graves' ophthalmopathy and Graves' hyperthyroidism. TCR beta CDR3 regions were amplified from RNA transcripts. HTBI-primed RT-PCR formed the first round, and a multiplex PCR formed the second. Using its own MiXCR run on the multiplex PCR reads, TCRdb lists one record per CDR3 protein. The profile shows more than 550,000 distinct CDR3 sequences, under 50% of them singletons. Sequenced input: peripheral blood. These TCRs come from an adult man with Graves' ophthalmopathy.

This clonotype occurred many times. The chain has TRBV19 and TRBJ1-2, with 10 bases that match TRBD1. CDR3 length: 17 residues. With 5 bases clipped from V and 1 base from J, the junction kept 10 bases outside the gene matches. Germline CDR1 LNHDA, CDR2 SQIVND (reference sequence). The CDR3 spells CASSGSGTGAFNYGYTF. The CDR3 coding sequence is TGTGCCAGTAGTGGATCCGGGACAGGGGCCTTTAACTATGGCTACACCTTC.

The chain recombines TRBV2 with TRBJ1-2; tentative D call: TRBD1 (5 bases). V was shortened by 7 bases and J by 5 bases, with 11 bases between the two germline ends. The CDR3 sequence is 12 residues long. The germline gives CDR1 SNHLY, CDR2 FYNNEI. The CDR3 sequence is CASTRAGYGYTF. For the CDR3, the DNA is TGTGCCAGCACCAGGGCCGGGTATGGCTACACCTTC.

The chain is built from TRBV7-3 and TRBJ2-7; D might be TRBD1 (5 bases). With 7 bases removed from V and 0 bases from J, the gap between germline ends came to 16 bases. Per the germline V gene, CDR1 is SGHTA and CDR2 is FQGTGA. The CDR3 runs 15 residues. CDR3 DNA sequence: TGTGCCAGCAACCCTACTACAGGTATCTCCTACGAGCAGTACTTC. It encodes CASNPTTGISYEQYF.

The V gene is TRBV10-3, the J gene TRBJ1-2; 9 bases are a match to TRBD1. CDR1 is ENHRY and CDR2 is SYGVKD in the germline V gene. CDR3 length: 14 residues. The J segment lost 4 bases and the V segment lost 6 bases, leaving 6 bases of the junction unmatched. CDR3 DNA sequence: TGTGCCATCAGGGGTAGGACAGGGGCCTATGGCTACACCTTC. Its protein product is CAIRGRTGAYGYTF.

For this clonotype: One end of the junction varies from germline; a read error may be responsible. This sequence joins TRBV10-3 and TRBJ1-5, with D perhaps TRBD1 (6 bases). This CDR3 region has 14 residues. Germline CDR1 reads ENHRY; CDR2 reads SYGVKD. CDR3 region: CASSPGGFSQPQHF. CDR3 nucleotide sequence: TGTGCCAGCAGTCCCGGGGGCTTTAGTCAGCCCCAGCATTTT.

There are many counts of this clonotype. The gene calls are TRBV25-1 and TRBJ2-3; possibly TRBD1 for D (7 bases). Trimming pared 1 base from V and 0 bases from J, leaving 11 bases between. The germline V gene encodes CDR1 MGHDK and CDR2 SYGVNS. CDR3 length: 16 amino acids. The CDR3 bases are TGTGCCAGCAGTGAATCAGGGGGGTCTAGCACAGATACGCAGTATTTT. This encodes CASSESGGSSTDTQYF. The full variable domain, rest sourced from reference TRBV25-1 and TRBJ2-3, is EADIYQTPRYLVIGTGKKITLECSQTMGHDKMYWYQQDPGMELHLIHYSYGVNSTEKGDLSSESTVSRIRTEHFPLTLESARPSHTSQYLCASSESGGSSTDTQYFGPGTRLTVL.

This clonotype was counted only a few times. The chain employs TRBV5-5 and TRBJ2-7, with TRBD1 as a possible D gene (6 bases). Germline CDR1 is SGHKS and CDR2 is YYEKEE (reference sequence). The CDR3 totals 12 residues. V shed 5 bases and J shed 6 bases, with 12 bases lying between them. CDR3 sequence: CASSFNRVEQYF. The CDR3, as DNA: TGTGCCAGCAGTTTTAACAGGGTCGAGCAGTACTTC.

This chain uses TRBV4-1 with TRBJ2-7, with 10 bases lining up with TRBD2. CDR3 size: 14 residues. The V segment lost 0 bases and the J segment 6 bases; nucleotides outside the gene matches: 2. Germline V gives CDR1 MGHRA, CDR2 YSYEKL. Written as DNA, the CDR3 is TGCGCCAGCAGCCAAGATCGACTAGCGGGCGAGCAGTACTTC. It codes for CASSQDRLAGEQYF.

Only a few counts were recorded for this clonotype. V gene TRBV19 combines with J gene TRBJ1-5; D is unclear. V lost 5 bases and J 9 bases, leaving 26 bases between the germline ends. This CDR3 comprises 17 residues. Looked up from germline, CDR1 is LNHDA and CDR2 is SQIVND (reference sequence). CDR3 sequence (DNA): TGTGCCAGTAGTCCAATGCTAAAACAGCTGGGGAGGAGGCCCCAGCATTTT. This translates into CASSPMLKQLGRRPQHF.

The sample holds one count of this clonotype. The chain employs TRBV29-1 and TRBJ2-2; no definite D call. The V end was cut by 6 bases, the J end by 0 bases, with 5 bases between. CDR3 length: 12 amino acids. Germline CDR1 and CDR2: SQVTM and ANQGSEA. CDR3 bases: TGCAGCGTCCGGACGAACACCGGGGAGCTGTTTTTT. It translates to CSVRTNTGELFF.

The chain combines TRBV3-1 with TRBJ2-5; 9 bases line up with TRBD1. V lost 1 base to trimming and J lost 5 bases; unmatched junction nucleotides: 5. The length of the CDR3 is 15 residues. The germline CDR1 and CDR2 sequences are LGHDT and YNNKEL (reference sequence). CDR3 loop: CASSQAGTGWETQYF. CDR3 nucleotides: TGTGCCAGCAGCCAAGCCGGGACAGGGTGGGAGACCCAGTACTTC.

CDR3 protein: CSALTFGVDEKLFF. In DNA form, the CDR3 reads TGCAGTGCCCTCACGTTTGGGGTGGATGAAAAACTGTTTTTT. The chain is built from TRBV20-1 and TRBJ1-4; D not certain. V was trimmed by 6 bases and J by 6 bases, leaving 17 bases between them. CDR1 is DFQATT, CDR2 SNEGSKA, per germline (reference sequence). This CDR3 comprises 14 residues.

V and J are TRBV25-1 and TRBJ1-1, with D possibly TRBD1 on 5 matching bases. With 4 bases removed from V and 4 bases from J, the gap between germline ends came to 16 bases. Germline CDR1 and CDR2: MGHDK and SYGVNS. The CDR3 is 15 amino acids. The CDR3 bases are TGTGCCAGCAGTGCTACCCGGGACGCTCCCACTGAAGCTTTCTTT. Translating gives CASSATRDAPTEAFF.

The gene calls are TRBV7-4 and TRBJ1-2, with D possibly being TRBD1 (6 bases). V lost 3 bases and J 12 bases, leaving 17 bases between the germline ends. CDR3 length: 13 amino acids. Germline CDR1 and CDR2: SGHVT and SQSDAQ. The CDR3 reads CASSLGARAGNTF. Written as DNA, the CDR3 is TGTGCCAGCAGCTTGGGGGCGAGGGCTGGAAACACCTTC.